This T cell receptor beta chain was documented in a study of beta chain features in type 1 diabetes. Reverse transcribing all isolated RNA meant expressed TCRB transcripts were sequenced. Some clones are missing from TCRdb's copy, which holds only in-frame ones; the method was immunoSEQ multiplex PCR. Of 860,000 or so clones listed, under 20% were seen once; the top ten hold roughly 0.025%. A few counts support this clone. Trimming took 2 bases from V and 5 from J, leaving 15 bases between them. Germline lookup yields CDR1 ENHRY and CDR2 SYGVKD. The CDR3 runs 15 residues. What was sequenced was naive CD4+ T cells from blood. This chain joins TRBV10-3 and TRBJ2-5, with D perhaps matching TRBD2 (6 bases). The sequence came from a woman in her late teens or twenties in good health. CDR3 protein: CAISERCGDGETQYF. CDR3 DNA sequence: TGTGCCATCAGTGAGAGGTGCGGGGATGGGGAGACCCAGTACTTC.